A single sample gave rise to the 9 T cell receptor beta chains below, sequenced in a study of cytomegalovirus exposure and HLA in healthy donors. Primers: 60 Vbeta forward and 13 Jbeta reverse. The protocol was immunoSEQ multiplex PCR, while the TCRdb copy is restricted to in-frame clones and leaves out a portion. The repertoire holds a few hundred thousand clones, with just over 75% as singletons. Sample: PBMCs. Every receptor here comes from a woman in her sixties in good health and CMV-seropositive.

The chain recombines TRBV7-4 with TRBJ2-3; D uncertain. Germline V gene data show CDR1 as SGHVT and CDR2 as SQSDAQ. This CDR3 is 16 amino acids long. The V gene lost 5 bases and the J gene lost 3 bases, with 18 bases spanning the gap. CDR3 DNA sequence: TGTGCCAGCAGCCGAAGACTCGTGACCCTTACAGATACGCAGTATTTT. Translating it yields CASSRRLVTLTDTQYF.

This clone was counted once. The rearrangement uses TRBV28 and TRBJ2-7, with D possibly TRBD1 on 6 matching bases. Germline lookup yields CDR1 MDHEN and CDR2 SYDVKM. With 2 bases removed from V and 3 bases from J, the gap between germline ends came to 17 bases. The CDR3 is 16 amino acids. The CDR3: CASSLQAGATYYEQYF. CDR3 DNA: TGTGCCAGCAGTTTACAGGCAGGGGCGACTTACTACGAGCAGTACTTC.

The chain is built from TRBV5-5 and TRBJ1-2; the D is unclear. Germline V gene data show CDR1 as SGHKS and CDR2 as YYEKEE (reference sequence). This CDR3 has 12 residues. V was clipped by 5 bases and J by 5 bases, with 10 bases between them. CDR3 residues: CASSTSTYGYTF. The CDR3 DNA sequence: TGTGCCAGCAGTACATCGACATATGGCTACACCTTC.

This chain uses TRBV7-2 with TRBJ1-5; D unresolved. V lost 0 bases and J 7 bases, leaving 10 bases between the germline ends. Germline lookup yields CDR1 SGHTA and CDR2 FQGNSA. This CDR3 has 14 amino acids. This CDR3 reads CASSLAPLAQPQHF. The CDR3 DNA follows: TGTGCCAGCAGCTTAGCCCCCCTAGCCCAGCCCCAGCATTTT.

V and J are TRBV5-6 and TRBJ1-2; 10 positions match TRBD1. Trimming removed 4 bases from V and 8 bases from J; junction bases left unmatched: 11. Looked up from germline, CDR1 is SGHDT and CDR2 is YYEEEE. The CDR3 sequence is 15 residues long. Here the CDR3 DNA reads TGTGCCAGCAGCCCATACGGGACAGGGGCCGGGGGCTACACCTTC. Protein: CASSPYGTGAGGYTF.

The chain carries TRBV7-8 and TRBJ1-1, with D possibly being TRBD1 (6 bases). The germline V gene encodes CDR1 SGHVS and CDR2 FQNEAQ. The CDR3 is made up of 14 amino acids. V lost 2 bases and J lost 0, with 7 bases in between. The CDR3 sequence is CASSLQGMNTEAFF. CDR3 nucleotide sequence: TGTGCCAGCAGCTTACAGGGGATGAACACTGAAGCTTTCTTT.

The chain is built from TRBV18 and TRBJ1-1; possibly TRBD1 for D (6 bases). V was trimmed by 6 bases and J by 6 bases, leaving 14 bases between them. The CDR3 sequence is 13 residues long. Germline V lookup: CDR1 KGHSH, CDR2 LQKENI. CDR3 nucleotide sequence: TGTGCCAGCTCCCCGACAGGAGACGCTGAAGCTTTCTTT. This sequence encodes CASSPTGDAEAFF.

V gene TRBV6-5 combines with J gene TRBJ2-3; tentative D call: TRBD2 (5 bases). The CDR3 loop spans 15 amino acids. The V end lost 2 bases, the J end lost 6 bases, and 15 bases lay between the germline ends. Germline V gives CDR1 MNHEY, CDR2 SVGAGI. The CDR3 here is CASSYAGRAVDTQYF. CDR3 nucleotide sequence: TGTGCCAGCAGTTACGCGGGCAGAGCCGTCGATACGCAGTATTTT.

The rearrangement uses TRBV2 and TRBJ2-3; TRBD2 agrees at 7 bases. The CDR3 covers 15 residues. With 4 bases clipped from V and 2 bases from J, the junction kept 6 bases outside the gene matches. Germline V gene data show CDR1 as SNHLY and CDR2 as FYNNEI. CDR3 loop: CASSVVGGSTDTQYF. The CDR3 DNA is TGTGCCAGCAGTGTGGTGGGAGGGTCCACAGATACGCAGTATTTT.